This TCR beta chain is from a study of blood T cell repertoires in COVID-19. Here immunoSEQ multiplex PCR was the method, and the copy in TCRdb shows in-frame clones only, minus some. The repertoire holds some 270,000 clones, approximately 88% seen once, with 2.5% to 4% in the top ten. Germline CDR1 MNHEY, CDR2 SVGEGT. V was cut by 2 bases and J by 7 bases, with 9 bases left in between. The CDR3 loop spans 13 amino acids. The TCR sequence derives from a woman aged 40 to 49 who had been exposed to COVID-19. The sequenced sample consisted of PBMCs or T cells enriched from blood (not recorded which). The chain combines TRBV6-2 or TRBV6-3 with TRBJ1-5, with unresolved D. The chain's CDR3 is CASSYAGWQPQHF. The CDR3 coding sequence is TGTGCCAGCAGTTACGCGGGGTGGCAGCCCCAGCATTTT.